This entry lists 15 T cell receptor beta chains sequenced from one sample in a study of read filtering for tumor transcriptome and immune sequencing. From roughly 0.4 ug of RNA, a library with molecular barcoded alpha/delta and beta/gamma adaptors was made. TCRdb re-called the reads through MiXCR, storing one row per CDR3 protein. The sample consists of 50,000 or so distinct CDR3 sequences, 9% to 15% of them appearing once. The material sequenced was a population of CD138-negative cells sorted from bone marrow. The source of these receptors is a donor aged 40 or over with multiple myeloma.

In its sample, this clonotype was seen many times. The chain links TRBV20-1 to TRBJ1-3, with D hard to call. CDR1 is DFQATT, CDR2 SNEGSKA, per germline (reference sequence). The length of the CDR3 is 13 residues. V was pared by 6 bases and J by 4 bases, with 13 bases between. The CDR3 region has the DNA TGCAGTGCGGTCCTACCGGCGGGAAACACCATATATTTT. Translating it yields CSAVLPAGNTIYF.

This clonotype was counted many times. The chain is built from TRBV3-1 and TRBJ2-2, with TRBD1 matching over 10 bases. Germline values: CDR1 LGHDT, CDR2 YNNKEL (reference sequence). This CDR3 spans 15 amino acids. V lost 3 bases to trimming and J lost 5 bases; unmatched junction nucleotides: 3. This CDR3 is CASSQRGQGTGELFF. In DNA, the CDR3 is TGTGCCAGCAGCCAGAGGGGACAGGGGACCGGGGAGCTGTTTTTT. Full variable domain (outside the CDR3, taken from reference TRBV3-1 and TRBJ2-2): DTAVSQTPKYLVTQMGNDKSIKCEQNLGHDTMYWYKQDSKKFLKIMFSYNNKELIINETVPNRFSPKSPDKAHLNLHINSLELGDSAVYFCASSQRGQGTGELFFGEGSRLTVL.

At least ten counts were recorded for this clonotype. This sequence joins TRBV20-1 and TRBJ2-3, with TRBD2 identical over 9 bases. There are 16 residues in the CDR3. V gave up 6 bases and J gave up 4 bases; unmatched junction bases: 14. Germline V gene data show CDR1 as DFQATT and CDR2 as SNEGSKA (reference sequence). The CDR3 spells CSARGLRAGGADTQYF. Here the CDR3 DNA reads TGCAGTGCCCGAGGTCTCCGAGCGGGGGGTGCAGATACGCAGTATTTT.

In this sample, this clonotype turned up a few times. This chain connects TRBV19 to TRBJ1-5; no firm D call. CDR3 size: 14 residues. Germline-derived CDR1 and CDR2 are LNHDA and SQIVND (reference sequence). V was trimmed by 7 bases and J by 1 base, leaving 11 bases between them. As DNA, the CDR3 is TGTGCCAGTAACCTCATTGGGAGCAATCAGCCCCAGCATTTT. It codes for CASNLIGSNQPQHF.

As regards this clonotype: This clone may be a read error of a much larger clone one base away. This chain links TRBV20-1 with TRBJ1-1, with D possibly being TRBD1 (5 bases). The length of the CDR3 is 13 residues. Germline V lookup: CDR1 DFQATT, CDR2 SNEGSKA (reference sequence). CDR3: CSAREGTDTDAFF. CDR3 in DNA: TGCAGTGCTAGAGAGGGGACCGACACTGATGCTTTCTTT.

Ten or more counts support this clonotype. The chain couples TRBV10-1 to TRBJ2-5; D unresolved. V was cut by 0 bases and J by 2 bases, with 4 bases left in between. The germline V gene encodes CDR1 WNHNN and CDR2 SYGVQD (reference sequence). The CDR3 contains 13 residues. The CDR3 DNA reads TGCGCCAGCAGTGAGTCGGGGCAAGAGACCCAGTACTTC. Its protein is CASSESGQETQYF.

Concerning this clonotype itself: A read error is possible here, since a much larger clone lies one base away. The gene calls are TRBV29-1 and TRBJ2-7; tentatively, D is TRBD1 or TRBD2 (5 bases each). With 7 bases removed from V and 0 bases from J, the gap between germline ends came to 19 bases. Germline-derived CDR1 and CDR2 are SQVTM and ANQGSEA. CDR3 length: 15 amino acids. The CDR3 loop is CSAQGGGSGSYEQYF. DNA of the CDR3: TGCAGCGCTCAGGGCGGAGGATCCGGCTCCTACGAGCAGTACTTC.

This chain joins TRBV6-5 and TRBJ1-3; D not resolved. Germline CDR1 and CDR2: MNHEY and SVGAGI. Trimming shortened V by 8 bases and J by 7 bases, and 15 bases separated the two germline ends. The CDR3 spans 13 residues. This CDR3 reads CASSSGRLNTIYF. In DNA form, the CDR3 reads TGTGCCAGCTCTTCAGGACGGTTGAACACCATATATTTT.

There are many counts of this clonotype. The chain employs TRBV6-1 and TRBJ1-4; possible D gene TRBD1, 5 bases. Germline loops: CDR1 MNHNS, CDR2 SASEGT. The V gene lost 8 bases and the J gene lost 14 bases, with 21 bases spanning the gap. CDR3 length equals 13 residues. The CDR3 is CASEWGDGVGLFF. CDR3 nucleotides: TGTGCCAGCGAATGGGGGGACGGTGTGGGTCTGTTTTTT.

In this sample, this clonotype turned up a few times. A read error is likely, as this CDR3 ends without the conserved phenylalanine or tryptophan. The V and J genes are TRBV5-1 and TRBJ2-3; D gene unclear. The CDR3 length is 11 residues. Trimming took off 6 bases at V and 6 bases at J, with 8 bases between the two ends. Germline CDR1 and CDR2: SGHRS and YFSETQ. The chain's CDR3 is CASILSDTQYS. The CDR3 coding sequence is TGCGCCAGCATCCTTTCGGATACGCAGTATTCT.

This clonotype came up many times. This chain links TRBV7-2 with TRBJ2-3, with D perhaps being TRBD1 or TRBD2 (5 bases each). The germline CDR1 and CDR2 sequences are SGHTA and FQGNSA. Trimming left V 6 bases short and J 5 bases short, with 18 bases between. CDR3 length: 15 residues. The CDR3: CASRPGVGTRDTQYF. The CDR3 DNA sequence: TGTGCCAGCAGGCCTGGGGTGGGGACGCGAGATACGCAGTATTTT.

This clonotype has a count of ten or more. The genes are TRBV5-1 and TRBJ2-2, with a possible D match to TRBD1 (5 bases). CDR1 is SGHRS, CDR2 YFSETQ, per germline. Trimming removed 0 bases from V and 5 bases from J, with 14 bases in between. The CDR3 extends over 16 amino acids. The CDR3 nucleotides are TGCGCCAGCAGCTTGGCAGGGAATATCTATACCGGGGAGCTGTTTTTT. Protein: CASSLAGNIYTGELFF.

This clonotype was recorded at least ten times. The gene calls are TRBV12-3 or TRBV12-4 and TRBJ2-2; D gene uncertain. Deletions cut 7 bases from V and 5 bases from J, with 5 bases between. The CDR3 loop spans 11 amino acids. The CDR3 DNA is TGTGCCAGCACCTGGACCGGGGAGCTGTTTTTT. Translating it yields CASTWTGELFF.

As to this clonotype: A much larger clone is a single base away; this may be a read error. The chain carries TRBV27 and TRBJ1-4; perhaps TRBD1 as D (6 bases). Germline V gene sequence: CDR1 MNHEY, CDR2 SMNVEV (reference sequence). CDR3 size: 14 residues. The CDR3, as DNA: TGTGCCAGCAGCGGACAGCCTGGGGGTGTGAAACAGTTTTTT. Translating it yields CASSGQPGGVKQFF.

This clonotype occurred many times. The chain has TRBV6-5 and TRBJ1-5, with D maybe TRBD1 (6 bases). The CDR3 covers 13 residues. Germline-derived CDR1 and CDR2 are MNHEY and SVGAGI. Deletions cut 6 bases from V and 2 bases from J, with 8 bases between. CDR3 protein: CASRPGGNQPQHF. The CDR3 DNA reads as TGTGCCAGCAGACCAGGGGGCAATCAGCCCCAGCATTTT.